Listed below are T cell receptor beta chains from one sample, sequenced in a study of shared clonotypes between healthy human individuals. Data came from immunoSEQ multiplex PCR; TCRdb stores just in-frame clones and leaves some out. In the table there are approximately 650,000 clones, about 95% of which are singletons. The sequencing input was naive CD8+ T cells sorted from blood. The receptors stem from a woman in her thirties in good health. CDR3s include the opening cysteine and the closing phenylalanine or tryptophan. Each record gives: J gene, D gene, V gene, CDR3 protein. The D gene is left open where the match is weak.

J: TRBJ2-7; D: TRBD1; V: TRBV5-5; CDR3: CASSDKLRDRVREQYF
J: TRBJ2-7; D: TRBD1; V: TRBV19; CDR3: CASTPGQGEYEQYF
J: TRBJ1-3; D: -; V: TRBV27; CDR3: CASSPGRGLPSGNTIYF
J: TRBJ2-7; D: TRBD1; V: TRBV10-3; CDR3: CAISDQWQGVYEQYF
J: TRBJ2-1; D: -; V: TRBV28; CDR3: CASHSLREGAYNEQFF
J: TRBJ2-7; D: -; V: TRBV11-2; CDR3: CASSLSSAGSYEQYF
J: TRBJ1-2; D: -; V: TRBV13; CDR3: CASSLGKRLYGYTF
J: TRBJ1-5; D: -; V: TRBV19; CDR3: CASSIGISQPQHF
J: TRBJ2-7; D: TRBD1; V: TRBV28; CDR3: CASSLPLVRQGSSYEQYF
J: TRBJ2-7; D: -; V: TRBV5-4; CDR3: CASSLDGGTGGYEQYF
J: -; D: -; V: TRBV28; CDR3: CASSPPRGVNYEQYF
J: TRBJ2-1; D: TRBD2; V: TRBV7-6; CDR3: CASSKLAGGPNNEQFF
J: TRBJ1-2; D: -; V: TRBV11-3; CDR3: CASSQINRDYTF
J: TRBJ2-7; D: TRBD1; V: TRBV28; CDR3: CASRPVTGGSYEQYF
J: TRBJ2-7; D: -; V: TRBV28; CDR3: CASSLLRGRYEQYF
J: TRBJ1-2; D: -; V: TRBV6-5; CDR3: CASSQDGTYGYTF
J: TRBJ2-7; D: TRBD2; V: TRBV7-6; CDR3: CASSPEAGGREQYF
J: TRBJ1-6; D: -; V: TRBV27; CDR3: CASTIARNSPLHF
J: -; D: TRBD2; V: TRBV28; CDR3: CASSLGLDYEQYF
J: TRBJ2-2; D: -; V: TRBV29-1; CDR3: CSVDQPYTGELFF